This T cell receptor beta chain was observed in a study of shared clonotypes between healthy human individuals. Germline loops: CDR1 MGHRA, CDR2 YSYEKL. The CDR3 loop spans 13 amino acids. V trimming: 4 bases; J trimming: 4 bases; junction bases outside the gene matches: 1. Selected positively for CCR7 and CD45RO-negative, naive CD8 cells excluded terminally differentiated effector memory CD45RA+ cells. Using immunoSEQ multiplex PCR, the repertoire was profiled, and TCRdb retains in-frame clones only, with some absent. This table has around 2.1 million clones, about 93% appearing once. Sequencing used naive CD8+ T cells from PBMCs. The sequence was collected from a young man in good health. Some clones in this sample may be carry-over from other donors' samples. This chain uses TRBV4-1 with TRBJ2-3; 8 bases line up with TRBD2. The CDR3 DNA reads as TGCGCCAGCAGCCCCGGGGGGGCAGATACGCAGTATTTT. Encoded protein: CASSPGGADTQYF.